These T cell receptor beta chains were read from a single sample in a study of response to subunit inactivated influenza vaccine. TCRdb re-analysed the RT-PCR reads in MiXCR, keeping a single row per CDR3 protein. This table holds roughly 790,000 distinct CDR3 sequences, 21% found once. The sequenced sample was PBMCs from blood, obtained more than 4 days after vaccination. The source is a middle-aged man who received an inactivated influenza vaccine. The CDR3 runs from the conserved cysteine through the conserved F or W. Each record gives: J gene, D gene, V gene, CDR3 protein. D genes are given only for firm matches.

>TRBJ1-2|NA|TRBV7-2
CASSSPSTHYGYTF
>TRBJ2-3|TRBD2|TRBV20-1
CSATRTSGRDTQYF
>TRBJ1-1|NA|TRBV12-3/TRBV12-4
CASQTPGTHTEAFF
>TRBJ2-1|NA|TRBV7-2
CASSSMEAEQFF
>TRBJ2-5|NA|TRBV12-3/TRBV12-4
CASSPTAGAGETQYF
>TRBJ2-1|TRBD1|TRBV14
CASSQLGTDNEQFF
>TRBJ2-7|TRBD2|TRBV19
CASTPLAGGPRNEQYF
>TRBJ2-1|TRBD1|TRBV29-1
CSIDRGPANEQFF
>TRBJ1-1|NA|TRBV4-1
CASSQSGMNTEAFF
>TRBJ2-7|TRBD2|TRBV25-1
CASSEVAGGHYEQYF
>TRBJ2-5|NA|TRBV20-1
CSGRASMATQYF
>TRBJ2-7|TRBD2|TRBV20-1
CSARGGGENYEQYF
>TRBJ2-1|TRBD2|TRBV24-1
CATSSQTSGGAGSYNEQFF
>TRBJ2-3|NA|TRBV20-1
CSCFGDTQYF
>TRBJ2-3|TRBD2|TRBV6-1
CASSKLAVPDTQYF
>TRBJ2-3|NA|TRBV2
CAGMEGRGTDTQYF
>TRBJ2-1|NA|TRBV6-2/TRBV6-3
CASSWTLYNEQFF
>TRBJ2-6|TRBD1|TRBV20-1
CSAGKTGAGANVLTF
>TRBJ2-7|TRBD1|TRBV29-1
CSVQGPTPYEQYF
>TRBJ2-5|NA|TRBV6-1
CASSEAEAVQETQYF
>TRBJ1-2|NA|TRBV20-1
CSARGGANYGYTF
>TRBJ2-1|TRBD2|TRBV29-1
CSVDLSSGRTAVHEQFF
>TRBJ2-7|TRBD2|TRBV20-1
CSASDRGRGRWEQYF
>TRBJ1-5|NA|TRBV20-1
CSAKDDFNQPQHF
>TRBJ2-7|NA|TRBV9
CASSPGSRGWDYEQYF
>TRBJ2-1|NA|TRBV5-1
CASSLGGLSTNNEQFF
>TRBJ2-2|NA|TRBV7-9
CASSRAQGQGELFF
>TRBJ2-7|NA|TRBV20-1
CSARETSSYEQYF
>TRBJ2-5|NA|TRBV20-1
CSARALARFQETQYF
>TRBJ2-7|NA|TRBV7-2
CASSTDGGSYEQYF
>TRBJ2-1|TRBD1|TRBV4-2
CASSLQTGGNEQFF
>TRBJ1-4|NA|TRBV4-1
CASSQAGILGANEKLFF
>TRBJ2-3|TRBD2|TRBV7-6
CASSTLAGRTDTQYF
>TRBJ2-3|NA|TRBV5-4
CASSLAAGPIMAGTDTQYF
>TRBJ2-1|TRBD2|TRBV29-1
CSADLAGEGKNEQFF
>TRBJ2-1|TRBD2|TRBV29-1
CSGLKREGLNEQFF
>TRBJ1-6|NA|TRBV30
CAWSVGRNSPLHF
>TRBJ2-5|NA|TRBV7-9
CASSLAGEDQETQYF
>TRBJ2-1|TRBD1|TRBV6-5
CASSFGPGQGTYNEQFF
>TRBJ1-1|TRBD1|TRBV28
CASSLGTGGNSEAFF
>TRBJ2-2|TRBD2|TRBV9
CASSVGGSASNGELFF
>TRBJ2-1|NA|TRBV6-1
CASSELSANEQFF
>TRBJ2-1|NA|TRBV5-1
CASSFGLTAKSSYNEQFF
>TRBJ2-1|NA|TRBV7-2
CASRPPAANEQFF